Sequencing of this TCR beta chain was carried out in a study of vaccination and CD4 T cells after COVID-19. On the study more broadly: Participants were vaccinated with two doses, given as either BNT162b2 or mRNA-1273 vaccine.

The assay that was used to sequence DNA from cultured CD4+ T cells was the Oncomine TCR Beta short-read assay. Each CDR3 protein is one row after TCRdb ran MiXCR on the PCR reads. In the table there are about 9,700 distinct CDR3 sequences, approximately 48% of which are singletons. This clonotype came up a few times. Its matching antigen is unknown. CDR1 is SGHTA, CDR2 FQGNSA, per germline. The V segment lost 5 bases and the J segment 9 bases; nucleotides outside the gene matches: 8. This CDR3 is 15 amino acids long. Treatment noted: roughly 10-day PBMC culture with coronavirus spike peptide pools or control peptides (ViraFEST assay). The ViraFEST method relied on peptide pools to expand antigen-specific T cells, followed by TCR sequencing.

The source material was CD4+ T cells from blood, cultured in vitro. This sequence was found in a human donor who had recovered from COVID-19. The V call is TRBV7-2, the J call TRBJ1-6; 9 positions agree with TRBD1. As DNA, the CDR3 is TGTGCCAGCAGCACTACCGACAGGGGGGGTTCACCCCTCCACTTT. This sequence encodes CASSTTDRGGSPLHF.